The 19 T cell receptor beta chains below all came from one sample that was sequenced in a study of cytomegalovirus exposure and HLA in healthy donors. Use of 60 Vbeta and 13 Jbeta primers characterized the PCR. The table came from immunoSEQ multiplex PCR; TCRdb's copy has only in-frame clones and leaves some out. Counted here are about 98,000 clones, approximately 70% occurring once; the ten biggest clones make up roughly 2.5%. Input material: PBMCs. The receptor source for this set is a man aged 50-59 years in good health and CMV-seronegative.

This chain connects TRBV10-3 to TRBJ1-6; the match to TRBD1 covers 7 bases. V shed 7 bases and J 6 bases; nucleotides not matched to a gene: 3. Germline V gene sequence: CDR1 ENHRY, CDR2 SYGVKD. The CDR3 has 13 amino acids. CDR3 loop: CAIMGQLNSPLHF. DNA of the CDR3: TGTGCCATCATGGGACAGCTTAATTCACCCCTCCACTTT.

The genes are TRBV4-1 and TRBJ2-1, with TRBD2 matching over 11 bases. Germline loops: CDR1 MGHRA, CDR2 YSYEKL. V dropped 1 base and J dropped 4; count of bases not matched to a gene: 6. The CDR3 runs 17 residues. CDR3 sequence: CASSQGFSGGGYNEQFF. As DNA, the CDR3 is TGCGCCAGCAGCCAAGGGTTTAGCGGGGGGGGATACAATGAGCAGTTCTTC.

The chain uses TRBV4-3 and TRBJ2-1, with 7 bases fitting TRBD2. Germline trimming cut 4 bases from V and 1 base from J; bases unmatched to any gene: 4. This CDR3 is 15 amino acids long. CDR1 and CDR2 from the germline V gene are LGHNA and YSLEER. CDR3 loop: CASSPSGMSYNEQFF. The DNA of the CDR3 is TGCGCCAGCAGCCCTAGCGGAATGTCCTACAATGAGCAGTTCTTC.

The chain couples TRBV7-9 to TRBJ2-5; 9 positions match TRBD1. The J call is uncertain, as TRBJ2-7 better fits the DNA end. Looked up from germline, CDR1 is SEHNR and CDR2 is FQNEAQ (reference sequence). CDR3 length: 14 residues. The CDR3 DNA sequence: TGTGCCAGCAGCACCGGGACAGGGCCCCACGAGCAGTACTTC. This codes for CASSTGTGPHEQYF.

The V gene is TRBV5-6, the J gene TRBJ2-1, with 8 bases that match TRBD2. This CDR3 has 12 residues. V dropped 4 bases and J dropped 15; count of bases not matched to a gene: 9. Germline CDR1 is SGHDT and CDR2 is YYEEEE. The CDR3 spells CASSATSGRAFF. The CDR3 DNA reads TGTGCCAGCAGCGCTACTAGCGGCCGGGCGTTCTTC. Full variable domain (remainder filled in from reference TRBV5-6 and TRBJ2-1): DAGVTQSPTHLIKTRGQQVTLRCSPKSGHDTVSWYQQALGQGPQFIFQYYEEEERQRGNFPDRFSGHQFPNYSSELNVNALLLGDSALYLCASSATSGRAFFGPGTRLTVL.

J is TRBJ2-3 and V is TRBV28; the match to TRBD2 covers 13 bases. Germline CDR1 reads MDHEN; CDR2 reads SYDVKM. The CDR3 has 15 amino acids. V shed 6 bases and J 5 bases; nucleotides not matched to a gene: 5. The CDR3 region is CASSLGLAGIDTQYF. In nucleotides, the CDR3 is TGTGCCAGCAGCCTGGGACTAGCGGGGATAGATACGCAGTATTTT.

The chain uses TRBV4-2 and TRBJ2-3; 9 bases map to TRBD2. V lost 1 base to trimming and J lost 2 bases; unmatched junction nucleotides: 13. The CDR3 runs to 19 residues. Per the germline V gene, CDR1 is LGHNA and CDR2 is YNFKEQ. In DNA, the CDR3 is TGTGCCAGCAGCCAAGTGATAGCGGGGGTTAACTATGACACAGATACGCAGTATTTT. Its protein product is CASSQVIAGVNYDTDTQYF.

The rearrangement links TRBV6-6 to TRBJ1-3; a possible D gene is TRBD1 (5 bases). The CDR3 has 15 amino acids. The V gene lost 7 bases and the J gene lost 4 bases, with 17 bases spanning the gap. Germline loops: CDR1 MNHNY, CDR2 SVGAGI (reference sequence). This CDR3 is CASTAWGVSGNTIYF. The CDR3 nucleotides are TGTGCCAGCACCGCCTGGGGGGTATCCGGAAACACCATATATTTT.

There are a few counts of this clone. This chain connects TRBV4-2 to TRBJ2-7; 13 bases map to TRBD2. Germline lookup yields CDR1 LGHNA and CDR2 YNFKEQ. CDR3 length: 15 amino acids. V was pared by 1 base and J by 5 bases, with 2 bases of the junction left unmatched. CDR3 region: CASSQGTSGGNEQYF. CDR3 nucleotides: TGTGCCAGCAGCCAAGGGACTAGCGGGGGAAACGAGCAGTACTTC.

The V call is TRBV5-6, the J call TRBJ2-7; maybe TRBD2 (5 bases). Trimming shortened V by 4 bases and J by 0 bases, and 8 bases separated the two germline ends. Germline V CDR1 and CDR2: SGHDT, YYEEEE. The CDR3 is made up of 13 amino acids. The DNA for the CDR3 is TGTGCCAGCAGCATCGGGGTCTCCTACGAGCAGTACTTC. This codes for CASSIGVSYEQYF.

This chain connects TRBV7-2 to TRBJ2-1; no clear D gene. The CDR3 runs to 13 residues. Germline CDR1 and CDR2: SGHTA and FQGNSA. V shed 4 bases and J shed 6 bases, with 10 bases lying between them. CDR3 DNA: TGTGCCAGCAGCTCCACCGCGGTCAATGAGCAGTTCTTC. The encoded protein is CASSSTAVNEQFF.

V gene TRBV10-3 combines with J gene TRBJ2-3; D not resolved. The germline V gene has CDR1 ENHRY and CDR2 SYGVKD. The CDR3 consists of 12 residues. Trimming took off 0 bases at V and 8 bases at J, with 6 bases between the two ends. The CDR3 DNA is TGTGCCATCAGTGAGTCCCCCTTTACGCAGTATTTT. Protein: CAISESPFTQYF.

V usage is TRBV5-4 and J usage is TRBJ2-7; D gene unclear. The germline gives CDR1 SGHNT, CDR2 YYREEE (reference sequence). The CDR3 loop spans 15 amino acids. V was clipped by 0 bases and J by 1 base, with 11 bases between them. This chain's CDR3 is CASSLASPVSYEQYF. The DNA for the CDR3 is TGTGCCAGCAGCTTGGCCAGTCCAGTGTCCTACGAGCAGTACTTC.

The V and J genes are TRBV4-1 and TRBJ2-3; possible D gene TRBD1, 6 bases. V lost 2 bases and J 4 bases, leaving 10 bases between the germline ends. The CDR3 has 14 residues. The germline CDR1 and CDR2 sequences are MGHRA and YSYEKL. The CDR3 loop is CASSQSGGADTQYF. In nucleotides, the CDR3 is TGCGCCAGCAGCCAAAGTGGGGGCGCAGATACGCAGTATTTT.

This clone was seen a handful of times. The rearrangement links TRBV6-6 to TRBJ1-1; D may be TRBD1 (5 bases). The germline V and J ends were trimmed by 5 bases and 1 base, with 11 bases remaining between them. This CDR3 is 14 amino acids long. CDR1 is MNHNY and CDR2 is SVGAGI in the germline V gene (reference sequence). CDR3 nucleotides: TGTGCCAGCAGTGCCAGGGTACCGAACACTGAAGCTTTCTTT. Translation: CASSARVPNTEAFF.

This chain uses TRBV27 with TRBJ1-2; no firm D call. The CDR3 extends over 14 amino acids. CDR1 is MNHEY, CDR2 SMNVEV, per germline (reference sequence). The V gene lost 6 bases and the J gene lost 0 bases, with 11 bases spanning the gap. The CDR3 sequence is CASRNTNPNYGYTF. CDR3 nucleotide sequence: TGTGCCAGCAGAAACACCAACCCTAACTATGGCTACACCTTC.

This clone was seen a single time. The V and J genes are TRBV28 and TRBJ2-6; D ambiguous. The CDR3 extends over 15 amino acids. Germline values: CDR1 MDHEN, CDR2 SYDVKM. The germline V and J ends were trimmed by 6 bases and 3 bases, with 12 bases remaining between them. CDR3 residues: CASRSPAIGANVLTF. CDR3 DNA sequence: TGTGCCAGCAGATCGCCAGCGATTGGGGCCAACGTCCTGACTTTC.

The genes are TRBV7-3 and TRBJ2-2; TRBD2 agrees at 12 bases. Germline CDR1 reads SGHTA; CDR2 reads FQGTGA. Germline trimming cut 5 bases from V and 1 base from J; bases unmatched to any gene: 2. The CDR3 sequence is 16 residues long. The CDR3 bases are TGTGCCAGCAGCACGGGACTAGCGGGGAACACCGGGGAGCTGTTTTTT. Protein sequence: CASSTGLAGNTGELFF. Variable domain in full (rest from reference TRBV7-3 and TRBJ2-2): GAGVSQTPSNKVTEKGKYVELRCDPISGHTALYWYRQSLGQGPEFLIYFQGTGAADDSGLPNDRFFAVRPEGSVSTLKIQRTERGDSAVYLCASSTGLAGNTGELFFGEGSRLTVL.

The CDR3 DNA is TGTGCCACCGAATCGGACACGACTTACGAGCAGTACTTC. Residues: CATESDTTYEQYF. The rearrangement uses TRBV19 and TRBJ2-7, with D possibly being TRBD1 (5 bases). V dropped 10 bases and J dropped 4 bases, with 17 bases sitting between them. The CDR3 consists of 13 residues. CDR1 and CDR2 (germline): LNHDA, SQIVND (reference sequence).